This T cell receptor beta chain originates from a study of control samples from healthy donors and cancer patients (dated by TCRdb to 2020 to 2021). There are a few counts of this clone. The target of this receptor is not known. Within one base of it there is no much larger clone, and no base qualities were kept. CDR1 and CDR2 are read off the germline V gene (reference sequence) as GTSNPN and SVGIG. The CDR3 holds 13 amino acids from the cysteine to the phenylalanine. This entry keeps only the CDR3 DNA: 39 bases, framed from base 1. V is trimmed back by 2 bases and J by 11 bases, and the junction contains 7 bases that no gene match accounts for. The protocol used for the library was the immunoSEQ multiplex PCR assay. What TCRdb holds here is the immuneACCESS table cut down to in-frame rearrangements. Part of the clones is not present; checked against another copy, under half of the missing clones reflect an unresolved V gene, and the others are unexplained. Recorded for this sample are 89,000 or so clones; around 87% of them occurred a single time. The ten biggest clones cover around 20% of the sample.

The rearrangement joined TRBV30 to TRBJ1-2, with 11 bases matching TRBD1. The receptor comes from a man aged 45 to 65 in good health. Sequenced input: blood. In nucleotide form, the sequence is TGTGCCTGGAGTTCGGGACAGGGGGATCGATACACCTTC. This codes for CAWSSGQGDRYTF.